The 23 T cell receptor beta chains listed next were all sequenced from one sample in a study of vaccination and CD4 T cells after COVID-19. Their target antigens are unknown. Treatment of the sample: approximately 11-day PBMC culture with coronavirus spike peptide pools or control peptides (ViraFEST assay). An Oncomine TCR Beta short-read assay was used to sequence the DNA from cultured CD4+ T cells. TCRdb recomputed calls from the PCR reads with MiXCR, one row per CDR3 protein. This sample has about 12,000 distinct CDR3 sequences, with approximately 60% found just once. The source material was CD4+ T cells from blood, cultured in vitro. These receptors all come from a human donor who had recovered from COVID-19.

This chain uses TRBV18 with TRBJ2-1; 8 positions match TRBD2. The length of the CDR3 is 16 residues. V gave up 3 bases and J gave up 5 bases; unmatched junction bases: 9. Germline CDR1 and CDR2: KGHSH and LQKENI. This chain's CDR3 is CASSPGAGVRDNEQFF. The DNA of the CDR3 is TGTGCCAGCTCACCTGGAGCGGGAGTTAGGGACAATGAGCAGTTCTTC.

This chain joins TRBV20-1 and TRBJ1-1; D gene ambiguous. The CDR3 is made up of 14 amino acids. Between the trimmed V and J ends, which lost 0 bases and 4 bases, there was a span of 12 bases. Germline values: CDR1 DFQATT, CDR2 SNEGSKA (reference sequence). The CDR3: CSARDLARRTEAFF. The DNA for the CDR3 is TGCAGTGCTAGAGATCTCGCCCGGCGCACTGAAGCTTTCTTT.

DNA of the CDR3: TGTGCCAGCAGTCCGCATGGGACAGGGACCGCTTTCTTT. Protein product: CASSPHGTGTAFF. The chain employs TRBV27 and TRBJ1-1; the match to TRBD1 covers 9 bases. Germline CDR1 MNHEY, CDR2 SMNVEV (reference sequence). The CDR3 extends over 13 amino acids. J was trimmed by 11 bases and V by 5 bases; bases with no gene match: 9.

The V gene is TRBV2, the J gene TRBJ1-6; tentatively, D is TRBD1 (5 bases). The ends were cut back, 7 bases at V and 6 bases at J, with 13 bases in the middle. Per germline, CDR1 SNHLY and CDR2 FYNNEI. The CDR3 contains 14 residues. The CDR3 loop reads CASTKGQGNSPLHF. The CDR3, as DNA: TGTGCCAGCACTAAGGGGCAGGGTAATTCACCCCTCCACTTT.

This clonotype was counted a few times. This chain links TRBV15 with TRBJ1-2, with no clear D. Germline V gene lookup returns CDR1 LNHNV and CDR2 YYDKDF (reference sequence). CDR3 length: 14 amino acids. Trimming removed 3 bases at V and 8 bases at J, with 16 bases between. CDR3 sequence reads: CATSSELTTWGYTF. CDR3 in DNA: TGTGCCACCAGCAGCGAATTGACAACATGGGGCTACACCTTC.

The genes are TRBV25-1 and TRBJ1-1; possible D gene TRBD1, 5 bases. This CDR3 is 11 amino acids long. The germline V and J ends were trimmed by 5 bases and 7 bases, with 8 bases remaining between them. From germline, CDR1 is MGHDK and CDR2 SYGVNS. Here the CDR3 reads CASSQGIEAFF. The DNA of the CDR3 is TGTGCCAGCAGTCAGGGAATTGAAGCTTTCTTT.

The CDR3, as DNA: TGTGCCAGCAGTTACTCAGGACAGGGCAGCAATCAGCCCCAGCATTTT. Encoded protein: CASSYSGQGSNQPQHF. V and J are TRBV6-5 and TRBJ1-5; TRBD1 agrees at 8 bases. V was clipped by 0 bases and J by 1 base; unmatched bases: 2. Germline V gene sequence: CDR1 MNHEY, CDR2 SVGAGI. This CDR3 has 16 amino acids.

The chain has TRBV6-5 and TRBJ1-2, with unresolved D. The CDR3 totals 14 residues. The V end lost 0 bases, the J end lost 8 bases, and 13 bases lay between the germline ends. Germline V gene data show CDR1 as MNHEY and CDR2 as SVGAGI. The CDR3 DNA reads as TGTGCCAGCAGTTACTCGACCGCTGGAGGGGGCTACACCTTC. Translated, it gives CASSYSTAGGGYTF.

The chain uses TRBV6-2 or TRBV6-3 and TRBJ2-3; D call uncertain. The germline V gene encodes CDR1 MNHEY and CDR2 SVGEGT. The CDR3 is made up of 16 amino acids. V lost 0 bases and J 1 base, leaving 11 bases between the germline ends. CDR3 in amino acids: CASSYSSSWGTDTQYF. As DNA, the CDR3 is TGTGCCAGCAGTTACTCATCCAGCTGGGGCACAGATACGCAGTATTTT.

The chain combines TRBV20-1 with TRBJ1-1; D ambiguous. The V and J ends lost 4 bases and 0 bases respectively, with 9 bases between them. This CDR3 comprises 13 residues. The germline gives CDR1 DFQATT, CDR2 SNEGSKA (reference sequence). The CDR3 DNA follows: TGCAGTGCTATCCGGGTTCTGAACACTGAAGCTTTCTTT. Translation gives CSAIRVLNTEAFF.

CDR3 in amino acids: CASRYNRAGNTIYF. DNA of the CDR3: TGTGCCAGCAGGTACAACAGGGCTGGAAACACCATATATTTT. The rearrangement uses TRBV7-9 and TRBJ1-3, with D perhaps matching TRBD1 (6 bases). V was clipped by 6 bases and J by 2 bases, with 11 bases between them. This CDR3 has 14 amino acids. In germline, CDR1 is SEHNR, CDR2 FQNEAQ (reference sequence).

This clonotype has only a few counts. The genes are TRBV15 and TRBJ2-1, with TRBD2 as a possible D gene (6 bases). CDR3 length: 13 amino acids. Trimming took off 1 base at V and 10 bases at J, with 11 bases between the two ends. Germline V gene data show CDR1 as LNHNV and CDR2 as YYDKDF (reference sequence). This chain's CDR3 is CATSRGGGGEQFF. The CDR3 DNA follows: TGTGCCACCAGCAGAGGGGGAGGAGGGGAGCAGTTCTTC.

V usage is TRBV19 and J usage is TRBJ2-3, with D tentatively TRBD2 (5 bases). The CDR3 loop spans 13 amino acids. V lost 5 bases and J 6 bases, leaving 12 bases between the germline ends. CDR1 is LNHDA and CDR2 is SQIVND in the germline V gene (reference sequence). The chain's CDR3 is CASSFGVRDTQYF. The CDR3, as DNA: TGTGCCAGTAGTTTCGGGGTGAGGGATACGCAGTATTTT.

V is TRBV7-2 and J is TRBJ2-7, with D unclear. The V end was cut by 1 base, the J end by 6 bases, with 10 bases between. In germline, CDR1 is SGHTA, CDR2 FQGNSA. This CDR3 is 13 amino acids long. The CDR3 bases are TGTGCCAGCAGCTTAGTGGTCGGAATCGAGCAGTACTTC. Amino acid sequence: CASSLVVGIEQYF.

The genes are TRBV5-1 and TRBJ2-5; D may match TRBD1 or TRBD2 (5 bases each). V was cut by 4 bases and J by 7 bases, with 23 bases left in between. The CDR3 extends over 16 amino acids. Germline assignment: CDR1 SGHRS and CDR2 YFSETQ. CDR3 nucleotides: TGCGCCAGCAGCCCCCGGGACCTCTCCCAGAGGGGGACCCAGTACTTC. It yields the protein CASSPRDLSQRGTQYF.

V and J are TRBV30 and TRBJ2-7; 10 positions match TRBD1. This CDR3 spans 14 amino acids. Germline CDR1 is GTSNPN and CDR2 is SVGIG (reference sequence). The J segment lost 2 bases and the V segment lost 6 bases, leaving 7 bases of the junction unmatched. In nucleotides, the CDR3 is TGTGCCTGCAAAACCGGGACAGGGGCCTACGAGCAGTACTTC. Translation: CACKTGTGAYEQYF.

The chain carries TRBV20-1 and TRBJ1-2; unclear D gene. The CDR3 spans 12 residues. Germline loops: CDR1 DFQATT, CDR2 SNEGSKA (reference sequence). Trimming pared 4 bases from V and 2 bases from J, leaving 8 bases between. The CDR3, as DNA: TGCAGTGCTATAGCAGAAAACTATGGCTACACCTTC. As protein: CSAIAENYGYTF.

Comments on this clonotype: The junction departs from germline at one end; a sequencing error may be responsible. The chain has TRBV7-9 and TRBJ1-4; the D gene is possibly TRBD1 (5 bases). The CDR3 is 14 residues long. CDR1 is SEHNR and CDR2 is FQNEAQ in the germline V gene (reference sequence). CDR3 bases: TGTGCCAGCATTCCGGGACGCACTGGGGGTCAAGCAATTTTT. Its translation: CASIPGRTGGQAIF.

The table lists this clonotype with a few counts. J is TRBJ1-1 and V is TRBV6-1; TRBD1 aligns across 7 bases. V shed 4 bases and J 5 bases; nucleotides not matched to a gene: 4. Germline lookup yields CDR1 MNHNS and CDR2 SASEGT. The CDR3 loop spans 13 amino acids. CDR3 in DNA: TGTGCCAGCAGTGGAGGGGGCGGTACTGAAGCTTTCTTT. It codes for CASSGGGGTEAFF.

The chain uses TRBV5-1 and TRBJ2-5; 11 nucleotides agree with TRBD2. The germline V gene has CDR1 SGHRS and CDR2 YFSETQ. After removal of 4 bases from V and 5 bases from J, the junction contained 4 bases not matched to a gene. The CDR3 loop spans 14 amino acids. The CDR3 nucleotides read TGCGCCAGCAGCAGGGGACTAGCGGTGGAGACCCAGTACTTC. This encodes CASSRGLAVETQYF.

The chain joins TRBV30 to TRBJ2-3; D not resolved. Trimming removed 3 bases at V and 2 bases at J, with 6 bases between. CDR1 and CDR2 from the germline V gene are GTSNPN and SVGIG (reference sequence). The CDR3 runs 12 residues. The CDR3 here is CAWRPVTDTQYF. The CDR3 DNA follows: TGTGCCTGGAGGCCCGTCACAGATACGCAGTATTTT.

Only a few counts were recorded for this clonotype. The chain joins TRBV6-5 to TRBJ1-6; D is ambiguous. V was shortened by 0 bases and J by 10 bases, with 7 bases between the two germline ends. CDR3 length: 13 residues. The germline CDR1 and CDR2 sequences are MNHEY and SVGAGI. CDR3 sequence (DNA): TGTGCCAGCAGTTACTCGAGAGAGTCACCCCTCCACTTT. As protein: CASSYSRESPLHF.

The V and J genes are TRBV20-1 and TRBJ2-7; the D gene is possibly TRBD2 (6 bases). The CDR3 spans 13 residues. V was trimmed by 6 bases and J by 1 base, leaving 13 bases between them. Looked up from germline, CDR1 is DFQATT and CDR2 is SNEGSKA (reference sequence). DNA of the CDR3: TGCAGTGCCGGAGGAGGGGAGTCCTACGAGCAGTACTTC. Translation: CSAGGGESYEQYF.